These 15 T cell receptor beta chains came from one sample sequenced in a study of human T cells and chemical hapten exposure. Researchers extracted total RNA from unfractionated whole blood. TCRdb ran MiXCR on the 5' RACE reads and lists one entry per CDR3 protein. Of around 82,000 distinct CDR3 sequences in the sample, about 8.4% were seen once. These receptor sequences come from a male donor in good health.

This clonotype appeared a few times. This chain connects TRBV7-9 to TRBJ2-7, with a tentative D call TRBD2 (5 bases). V lost 5 bases, J lost 0 bases, and 23 bases lay in between. The germline V gene encodes CDR1 SEHNR and CDR2 FQNEAQ (reference sequence). This CDR3 region has 18 residues. The CDR3 region has the DNA TGTGCCAGCAGCAGGCTCGAACGGCGGCGGACTTTCTCCTACGAGCAGTACTTC. Its translation: CASSRLERRRTFSYEQYF.

This clonotype was observed a handful of times. V is TRBV12-3 or TRBV12-4 and J is TRBJ1-2; TRBD1 agrees at 10 bases. V lost 5 bases, J lost 7 bases, and 7 bases stayed unmatched. This CDR3 has 14 amino acids. CDR3: CASSQDRGRGGYTF. The CDR3 bases are TGTGCCAGCAGTCAAGACAGGGGGCGCGGTGGCTACACCTTC.

This chain connects TRBV5-1 to TRBJ1-4; D gene ambiguous. This CDR3 comprises 12 residues. CDR1 and CDR2 (germline): SGHRS, YFSETQ. V was pared by 3 bases and J by 5 bases, with 5 bases between. Here the CDR3 reads CASSSSNEKLFF. CDR3 nucleotide sequence: TGCGCCAGCAGCTCGTCGAATGAAAAACTGTTTTTT.

The rearrangement joins TRBV5-1 to TRBJ2-7, with 8 nucleotides matching TRBD2. Germline-derived CDR1 and CDR2 are SGHRS and YFSETQ. The CDR3 is 14 residues long. J gave up 2 bases and V 2 bases, and 3 bases lay outside the gene matches. The CDR3 DNA reads as TGCGCCAGCAGCTTAGCGGGAGTAGCCTACGAGCAGTACTTC. Its translation is CASSLAGVAYEQYF.

In its sample, this clonotype was seen a few times. This chain uses TRBV18 with TRBJ2-1; tentative D call: TRBD1 (5 bases). Germline V gives CDR1 KGHSH, CDR2 LQKENI. V was clipped by 0 bases and J by 0 bases, with 12 bases between them. The length of the CDR3 is 17 residues. CDR3 loop: CASSPPLTDSSYNEQFF. The CDR3 DNA reads TGTGCCAGCTCACCACCTCTGACTGACAGCTCCTACAATGAGCAGTTCTTC.

This clonotype came up a few times. The chain has TRBV11-3 and TRBJ2-1, with 14 bases matching TRBD2. The CDR3 spans 18 residues. Germline V gene data show CDR1 as SGHNT and CDR2 as YENEEA. V was clipped by 3 bases and J by 2 bases; unmatched bases: 6. The CDR3 sequence: CASSFGLAGGVAYNEQFF. Here the CDR3 DNA reads TGTGCCAGCAGCTTCGGACTAGCGGGGGGAGTGGCCTACAATGAGCAGTTCTTC.

This clonotype showed up just a few times. The rearrangement uses TRBV6-6 and TRBJ1-5, with 10 bases aligning to TRBD1. V shed 6 bases, J shed 0 bases, and the junction held 8 bases outside the gene matches. CDR3 length: 17 amino acids. Germline V gene sequence: CDR1 MNHNY, CDR2 SVGAGI (reference sequence). CDR3 protein: CASSPRQGAVSNQPQHF. In nucleotides, the CDR3 is TGTGCCAGCAGCCCCAGACAGGGGGCGGTTAGCAATCAGCCCCAGCATTTT.

This clonotype was recorded at least ten times. The rearrangement uses TRBV5-1 and TRBJ2-3; no reliable D call. The germline V gene has CDR1 SGHRS and CDR2 YFSETQ. Trimming removed 0 bases at V and 6 bases at J, with 8 bases between. There are 13 residues in the CDR3. CDR3 sequence (DNA): TGCGCCAGCAGCTTGGAAGTTGCCGATACGCAGTATTTT. This encodes CASSLEVADTQYF.

The table lists this clonotype with many counts. V usage is TRBV21-1 and J usage is TRBJ2-2; the D call of TRBD1 is as the table states it, not checked on the DNA. TRBV21-1 is a pseudogene locus. This CDR3 contains 15 residues. The CDR3 reads CASSKAPTGAGELFF. CDR3 sequence (DNA): TGTGCCAGCAGCAAAGCTCCAACAGGGGCCGGGGAGCTGTTTTTT.

The chain has TRBV6-2 or TRBV6-3 and TRBJ2-6, with TRBD1 matching 7 bases. The V gene end was trimmed by 4 bases and the J gene end by 4 bases; junction bases not matched to a gene: 10. CDR3 length equals 17 residues. Germline CDR1 MNHEY, CDR2 SVGEGT. The DNA for the CDR3 is TGTGCCAGCAGTTTCGACAGGGTCAGGTTCGGGGCCAACGTCCTGACTTTC. It translates to CASSFDRVRFGANVLTF.

The V gene is TRBV7-9, the J gene TRBJ2-1; 14 bases map to TRBD2. Germline values: CDR1 SEHNR, CDR2 FQNEAQ (reference sequence). The CDR3 extends over 17 amino acids. V lost 5 bases and J lost 5; bases outside the gene matches: 8. The CDR3 nucleotides read TGTGCCAGCAGCCGACGGACTAGCGGGAGGTTCCACAATGAGCAGTTCTTC. This gives the protein CASSRRTSGRFHNEQFF.

In its sample, this clonotype was seen a few times. The chain is built from TRBV7-8 and TRBJ2-1; possibly TRBD1 for D (5 bases). Trimming pared 5 bases from V and 8 bases from J, leaving 10 bases between. There are 12 residues in the CDR3. Per the germline V gene, CDR1 is SGHVS and CDR2 is FQNEAQ. In nucleotides, the CDR3 is TGTGCCAGCAGCCTCAGGGTTCATGAGCAGTTCTTC. This codes for CASSLRVHEQFF.

This rearrangement joins TRBV2 to TRBJ1-5; maybe TRBD1 (5 bases). Germline CDR1 SNHLY, CDR2 FYNNEI. Trimming shortened V by 1 base and J by 3 bases, and 13 bases separated the two germline ends. CDR3 length: 16 residues. CDR3 sequence (DNA): TGTGCCAGCAGTGAAGGTGCAGGGAGTTACAATCAGCCCCAGCATTTT. Encoded protein: CASSEGAGSYNQPQHF.

The J gene is TRBJ2-1, the V gene TRBV10-3; D uncertain. V lost 3 bases, J lost 0 bases, and 9 bases lay in between. Looked up from germline, CDR1 is ENHRY and CDR2 is SYGVKD. The CDR3 loop spans 15 amino acids. The CDR3 region is CAISDDASSYNEQFF. CDR3 DNA sequence: TGTGCCATCAGTGATGACGCCAGCTCCTACAATGAGCAGTTCTTC.

V usage is TRBV19 and J usage is TRBJ1-2; D is unresolved. The CDR3 consists of 15 residues. V gave up 3 bases and J gave up 7 bases, with 18 bases separating them. CDR1 is LNHDA, CDR2 SQIVND, per germline (reference sequence). The CDR3 DNA reads as TGTGCCAGTAGTATTTCCCCCCCAGGTGCGGCTGGCTACACCTTC. Residues: CASSISPPGAAGYTF.